The sequence of this T cell receptor (beta chain) was determined in a study of T-cell memory formation after mild COVID-19. On the study more broadly: Most TCR clusters belonged to a single donor.

Overall study findings and caveats: Clones contracting day 15 to 85 were balanced CD4/CD8; later expanders leaned CD4+.

TCRdb re-derived calls from the 5' RACE reads in MiXCR, one entry per CDR3 protein. The sample holds 55,000 to 75,000 distinct CDR3 sequences; approximately 30% are singletons and the top ten take 40% to 45%. The trim removed 5 bases at V and 2 bases at J, leaving 7 bases unmatched. Germline V CDR1 and CDR2: SEHNR, FQNEAQ (reference sequence). CDR3 length: 15 residues. This clonotype was picked up a small number of times. The antigen is unknown. The material sequenced was PBMCs or a T cell subset sorted from them (not recorded which). This receptor was taken from a young man who had mild COVID-19 (a few samples of this study predate the infection). Cell type and time point are not known. The chain uses TRBV7-9 and TRBJ2-7, with 9 bases identical to TRBD1. Here the CDR3 reads CASSQSGTGTYEQYF. The CDR3 nucleotides are TGTGCCAGCAGCCAATCCGGGACAGGGACCTACGAGCAGTACTTC.